This TCR beta chain derives from a study of shared T cell receptors in the human thymus. The repertoire was sequenced with immunoSEQ multiplex PCR; TCRdb's copy has only in-frame clones and lacks some. This sample yields some 700,000 clones, of which 70% to 90% are seen a single time; 0.0095% to 0.013% belongs to the top ten. This CDR3 has 17 amino acids. CDR1 and CDR2 from the germline V gene are SGDLS and YYNGEE. V was clipped by 3 bases and J by 1 base, with 19 bases between them. The same sample was also studied in work on human thymus T cells.

Sequencing was performed on thymocytes. This chain uses TRBV9 with TRBJ2-5, with D perhaps TRBD1 (6 bases). This clonotype originated in a girl in the first two years of life with a congenital heart defect. The CDR3 DNA follows: TGTGCCAGCAGCGCGACCCATATGGACAGTCGCCAAGAGACCCAGTACTTC. Translated: CASSATHMDSRQETQYF.